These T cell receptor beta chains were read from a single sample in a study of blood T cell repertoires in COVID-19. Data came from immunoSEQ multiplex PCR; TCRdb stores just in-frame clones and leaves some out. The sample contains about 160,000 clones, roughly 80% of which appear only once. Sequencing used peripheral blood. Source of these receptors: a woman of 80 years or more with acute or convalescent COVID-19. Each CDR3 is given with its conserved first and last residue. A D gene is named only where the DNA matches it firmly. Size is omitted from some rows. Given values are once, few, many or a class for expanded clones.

DNA: TGTGCCAGCAGTCAGTATGGCGGACAGGCGGGGGGCTACACCTTC; CDR3: CASSQYGGQAGGYTF; D: TRBD1; size: -; V: TRBV6-5; J: TRBJ1-2
DNA: TGTGCCTGGAGTGTAGGGACAGGAGATGGCTACACCTTC; CDR3: CAWSVGTGDGYTF; D: TRBD1; size: -; V: TRBV30; J: TRBJ1-2
DNA: TGTGCCAGCAGCCCACAGAGAGCCCTCACTGAAGCTTTCTTT; CDR3: CASSPQRALTEAFF; D: -; size: -; V: TRBV9; J: TRBJ1-1
DNA: TGTGCCAGCAGTACCAACAGGGGGCCTGGAAACACCATATATTTT; CDR3: CASSTNRGPGNTIYF; D: TRBD1; size: -; V: TRBV27; J: TRBJ1-3
DNA: TGTGCCAGCAGCCACTCTTCGGAGACCCAGTACTTC; CDR3: CASSHSSETQYF; D: -; size: -; V: TRBV6-6; J: TRBJ2-5
DNA: TGTGCCAGCAGCTTAAGGGGGCCTGAAGCTTTCTTT; CDR3: CASSLRGPEAFF; D: TRBD1; size: -; V: TRBV13; J: TRBJ1-1
DNA: TGTGCCAGCAGCCGCCAGGGGAGCACTGAAGCTTTCTTT; CDR3: CASSRQGSTEAFF; D: -; size: few; V: TRBV28; J: TRBJ1-1
DNA: TGCGCCAGCAGCCAAGGGACAGGGAGCACCGGGGAGCTGTTTTTT; CDR3: CASSQGTGSTGELFF; D: TRBD1; size: -; V: TRBV4-3; J: TRBJ2-2
DNA: TGTGCTAGTGCCGGCCCGGGGGAGGTCGAAAAACTGTTTTTT; CDR3: CASAGPGEVEKLFF; D: -; size: -; V: TRBV12-5; J: TRBJ1-4
DNA: TGTGCCAGCCGGAGGGGAGGGGCAAGCAACACCTACGAGCAGTACTTC; CDR3: CASRRGGASNTYEQYF; D: TRBD2; size: -; V: TRBV2; J: TRBJ2-7
DNA: TGTGCCAGCAGCCAGACAGGGGATAGCAATCAGCCCCAGCATTTT; CDR3: CASSQTGDSNQPQHF; D: TRBD1; size: -; V: TRBV2; J: TRBJ1-5
DNA: TGTGCCAGCAGCTTGACCAGTTCCCACGAGCAGTACTTC; CDR3: CASSLTSSHEQYF; D: -; size: -; V: TRBV5-6; J: TRBJ2-7
DNA: TGTGCCTGGAGTGTAGGACTTAAGGACAGGATTACCTACGAGCAGTACTTC; CDR3: CAWSVGLKDRITYEQYF; D: TRBD1; size: once; V: TRBV30; J: TRBJ2-7
DNA: TGTGCCAGCAGTCAACACAGGGGGGAAGAGCAGTACTTC; CDR3: CASSQHRGEEQYF; D: TRBD1; size: few; V: TRBV6-5; J: TRBJ2-7
DNA: TGTGCCAGTAGTATAGACGGACAGGGCCAAGAGACCCAGTACTTC; CDR3: CASSIDGQGQETQYF; D: TRBD1; size: -; V: TRBV19; J: TRBJ2-5
DNA: TGCGCCAGCATACTAGCGGTGGGATACAATGAGCAGTTCTTC; CDR3: CASILAVGYNEQFF; D: TRBD2; size: -; V: TRBV5-1; J: TRBJ2-1
DNA: TGTGCCAGCAGTGTCTTTGATACGCAGTATTTT; CDR3: CASSVFDTQYF; D: -; size: -; V: TRBV2; J: TRBJ2-3